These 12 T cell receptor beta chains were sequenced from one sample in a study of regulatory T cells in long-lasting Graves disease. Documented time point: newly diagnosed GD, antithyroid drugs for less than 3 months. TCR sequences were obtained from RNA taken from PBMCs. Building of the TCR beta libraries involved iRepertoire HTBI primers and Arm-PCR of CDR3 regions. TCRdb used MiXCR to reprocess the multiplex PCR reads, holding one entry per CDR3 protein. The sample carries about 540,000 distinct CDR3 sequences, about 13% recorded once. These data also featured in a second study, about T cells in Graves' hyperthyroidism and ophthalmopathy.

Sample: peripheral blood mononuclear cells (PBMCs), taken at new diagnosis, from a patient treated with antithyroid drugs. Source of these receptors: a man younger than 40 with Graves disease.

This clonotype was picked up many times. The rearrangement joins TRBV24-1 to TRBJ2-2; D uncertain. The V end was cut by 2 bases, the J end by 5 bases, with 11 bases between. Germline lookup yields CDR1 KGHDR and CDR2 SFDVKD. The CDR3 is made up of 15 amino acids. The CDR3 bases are TGTGCCACCAGTGATTACCGCTTGGGGACCGGGGAGCTGTTTTTT. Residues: CATSDYRLGTGELFF.

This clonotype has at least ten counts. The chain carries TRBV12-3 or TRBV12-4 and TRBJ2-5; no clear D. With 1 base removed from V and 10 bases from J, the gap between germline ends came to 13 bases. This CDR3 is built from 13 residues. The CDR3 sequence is CASSLVRQKDQYF. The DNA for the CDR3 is TGTGCCAGCAGTTTAGTACGGCAGAAGGACCAGTACTTC.

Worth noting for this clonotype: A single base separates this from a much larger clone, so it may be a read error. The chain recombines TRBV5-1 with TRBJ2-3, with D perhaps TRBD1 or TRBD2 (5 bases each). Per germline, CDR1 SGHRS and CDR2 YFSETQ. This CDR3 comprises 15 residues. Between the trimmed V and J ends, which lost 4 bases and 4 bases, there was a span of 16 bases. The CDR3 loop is CASSASDSSADTQYF. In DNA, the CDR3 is TGCGCCAGCAGCGCCTCCGACAGTAGCGCAGATACGCAGTATTTT.

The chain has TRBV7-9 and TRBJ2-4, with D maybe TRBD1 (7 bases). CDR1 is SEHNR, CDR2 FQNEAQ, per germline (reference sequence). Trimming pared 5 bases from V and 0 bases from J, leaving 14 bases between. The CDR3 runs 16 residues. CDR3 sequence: CASSGRGELAKNIQYF. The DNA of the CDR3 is TGTGCCAGCAGCGGCAGGGGGGAACTAGCCAAAAACATTCAGTACTTC. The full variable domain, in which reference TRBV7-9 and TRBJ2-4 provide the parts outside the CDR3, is DTGVSQNPRHKITKRGQNVTFRCDPISEHNRLYWYRQTLGQGPEFLTYFQNEAQLEKSRLLSDRFSAERPKGSFSTLEIQRTEQGDSAMYLCASSGRGELAKNIQYFGAGTRLSVL.

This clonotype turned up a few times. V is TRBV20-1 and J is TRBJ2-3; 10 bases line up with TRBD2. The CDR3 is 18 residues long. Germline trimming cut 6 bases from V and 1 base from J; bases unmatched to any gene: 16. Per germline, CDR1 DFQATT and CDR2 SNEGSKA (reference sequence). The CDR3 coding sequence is TGCAGTGCCCCCCCCCCTAGCGGGAGTGGGGAAGGCACAGATACGCAGTATTTT. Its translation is CSAPPPSGSGEGTDTQYF.

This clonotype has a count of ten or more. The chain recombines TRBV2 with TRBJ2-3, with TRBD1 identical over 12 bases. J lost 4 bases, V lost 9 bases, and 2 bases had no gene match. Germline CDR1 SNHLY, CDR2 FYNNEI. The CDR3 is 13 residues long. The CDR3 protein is CARGTGGPDTQYF. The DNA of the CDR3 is TGTGCCAGAGGGACAGGGGGCCCAGATACGCAGTATTTT.

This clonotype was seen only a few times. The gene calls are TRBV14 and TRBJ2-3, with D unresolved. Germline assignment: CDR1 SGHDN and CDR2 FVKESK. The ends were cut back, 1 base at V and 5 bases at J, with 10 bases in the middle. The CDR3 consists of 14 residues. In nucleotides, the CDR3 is TGTGCCAGCAGCCAAGTGGCGGCCCGAGATACGCAGTATTTT. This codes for CASSQVAARDTQYF.

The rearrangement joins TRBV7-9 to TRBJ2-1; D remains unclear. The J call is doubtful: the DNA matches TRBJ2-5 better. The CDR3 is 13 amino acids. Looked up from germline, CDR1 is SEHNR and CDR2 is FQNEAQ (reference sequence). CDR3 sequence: CASSLAPSLAQYF. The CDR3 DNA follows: TGTGCCAGCAGCTTAGCGCCTTCTCTCGCCCAGTACTTC.

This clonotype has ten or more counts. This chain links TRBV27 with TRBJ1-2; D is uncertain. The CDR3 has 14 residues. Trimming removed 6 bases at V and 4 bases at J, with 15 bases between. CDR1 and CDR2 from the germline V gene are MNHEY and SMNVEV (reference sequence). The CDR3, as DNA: TGTGCCAGCAGGAAAAGAGAGGGAGGCTATGGCTACACCTTC. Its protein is CASRKREGGYGYTF.

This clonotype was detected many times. The CDR3 spells CASSPFPSDRGLYEQYF. DNA for the CDR3: TGTGCCAGCAGTCCATTCCCCTCGGACAGGGGGCTATACGAGCAGTACTTC. The chain carries TRBV12-3 or TRBV12-4 and TRBJ2-7, with 11 bases matching TRBD1. This CDR3 comprises 17 residues. V shed 5 bases, J shed 4 bases, and the junction held 13 bases outside the gene matches.

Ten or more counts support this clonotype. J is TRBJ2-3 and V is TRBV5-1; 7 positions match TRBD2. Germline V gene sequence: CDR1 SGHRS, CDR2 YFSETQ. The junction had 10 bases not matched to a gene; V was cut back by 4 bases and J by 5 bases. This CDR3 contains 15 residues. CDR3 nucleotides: TGCGCCAGCAGCGTACTAGCGACCCGGGGAGATACGCAGTATTTT. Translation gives CASSVLATRGDTQYF. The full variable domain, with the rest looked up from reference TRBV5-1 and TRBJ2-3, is KAGVTQTPRYLIKTRGQQVTLSCSPISGHRSVSWYQQTPGQGLQFLFEYFSETQRNKGNFPGRFSGRQFSNSRSEMNVSTLELGDSALYLCASSVLATRGDTQYFGPGTRLTVL.

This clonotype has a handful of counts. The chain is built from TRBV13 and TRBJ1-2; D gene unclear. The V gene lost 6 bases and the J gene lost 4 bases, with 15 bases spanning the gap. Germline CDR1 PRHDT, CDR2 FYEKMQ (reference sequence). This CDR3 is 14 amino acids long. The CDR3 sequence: CASRKTGRIYGYTF. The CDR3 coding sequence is TGTGCCAGCAGAAAAACCGGCCGAATCTATGGCTACACCTTC.